This passage covers 5 T cell receptor beta chains from one sample sequenced in a study of monozygotic twins with cystic fibrosis. The data were produced by immunoSEQ multiplex PCR, yet TCRdb's version contains in-frame clones alone and is incomplete. The profile shows roughly 12,000 clones, 65% to 90% of them singletons. The sequencing input was blood. All receptors derive from a man aged 18 to 29 with cystic fibrosis.

This clone was counted a single time. The chain combines TRBV6-5 with TRBJ2-2; D may be TRBD2 (6 bases). Trimming took off 8 bases at V and 6 bases at J, with 13 bases between the two ends. Germline CDR1 MNHEY, CDR2 SVGAGI. The CDR3 is 13 amino acids. This CDR3 is CASDLTGAGELFF. The CDR3 DNA sequence: TGTGCCAGCGATCTCACGGGGGCCGGGGAGCTGTTTTTT.

CDR3 residues: CASRYRDGSAGQKVIYEQYF. The CDR3 nucleotides are TGTGCCAGCAGATACCGAGATGGGTCAGCGGGACAGAAAGTAATCTACGAGCAGTACTTC. The V call is TRBV28, the J call TRBJ2-7; either TRBD1 or TRBD2 may supply D (7 bases each). Germline V gene sequence: CDR1 MDHEN, CDR2 SYDVKM. Trimming shortened V by 6 bases and J by 3 bases, and 33 bases separated the two germline ends. This CDR3 has 20 amino acids.

This clone came up a few times. This chain links TRBV30 with TRBJ1-1; 7 nucleotides match TRBD1. Germline trimming cut 1 base from V and 1 base from J; bases unmatched to any gene: 3. This CDR3 region has 14 residues. In germline, CDR1 is GTSNPN, CDR2 SVGIG (reference sequence). The CDR3 nucleotides are TGTGCCTGGAGTGCGACAGGGTGGAACACTGAAGCTTTCTTT. Protein: CAWSATGWNTEAFF.

This chain links TRBV25-1 with TRBJ2-3, with TRBD2 identical over 9 bases. Germline CDR1 and CDR2: MGHDK and SYGVNS. Trimming at V came to 5 bases and at J to 1 base, leaving 7 bases not matched to a gene. The CDR3 runs 16 residues. The DNA for the CDR3 is TGTGCCAGCAGTTACGGGGCTAGCGGGGGCACAGATACGCAGTATTTT. Its translation is CASSYGASGGTDTQYF.

V usage is TRBV9 and J usage is TRBJ2-5; D gene ambiguous. The CDR3 extends over 14 amino acids. Trimming pared 1 base from V and 2 bases from J, leaving 9 bases between. Germline loops: CDR1 SGDLS, CDR2 YYNGEE. This CDR3 reads CASSVRWSQETQYF. The DNA of the CDR3 is TGTGCCAGCAGCGTAAGGTGGTCACAAGAGACCCAGTACTTC.